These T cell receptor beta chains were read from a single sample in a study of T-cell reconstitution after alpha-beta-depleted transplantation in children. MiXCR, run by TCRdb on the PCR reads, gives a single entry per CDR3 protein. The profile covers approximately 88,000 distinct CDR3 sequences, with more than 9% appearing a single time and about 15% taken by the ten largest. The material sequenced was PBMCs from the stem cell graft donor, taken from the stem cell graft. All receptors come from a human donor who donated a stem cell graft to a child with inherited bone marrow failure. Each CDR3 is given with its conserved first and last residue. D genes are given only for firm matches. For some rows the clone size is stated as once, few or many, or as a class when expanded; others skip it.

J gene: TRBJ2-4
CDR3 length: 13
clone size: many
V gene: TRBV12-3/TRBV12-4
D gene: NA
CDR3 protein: CASSPLGKNIQYF
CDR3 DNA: TGTGCCAGCAGTCCCCTGGGCAAAAACATTCAGTACTTC

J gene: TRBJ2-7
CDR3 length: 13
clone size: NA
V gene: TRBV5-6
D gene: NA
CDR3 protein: CASSLRARYEQYF
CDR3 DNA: TGTGCCAGCAGCTTGAGGGCGAGGTACGAGCAGTACTTC

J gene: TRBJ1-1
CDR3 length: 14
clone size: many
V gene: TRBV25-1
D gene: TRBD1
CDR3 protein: CASSGQGAPTEAFF
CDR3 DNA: TGTGCCAGCTCGGGACAGGGGGCGCCTACTGAAGCTTTCTTT

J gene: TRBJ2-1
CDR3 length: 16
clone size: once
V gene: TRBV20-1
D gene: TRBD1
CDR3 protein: CSSTRTDRGKADEQFF
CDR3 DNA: TGCAGTTCTACACGAACCGACAGGGGGAAGGCGGATGAGCAGTTCTTC

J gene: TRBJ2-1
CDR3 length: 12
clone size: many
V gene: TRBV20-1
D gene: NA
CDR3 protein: CSARAGSLGQFF
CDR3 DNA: TGCAGTGCTAGAGCGGGCAGCTTGGGGCAGTTCTTC

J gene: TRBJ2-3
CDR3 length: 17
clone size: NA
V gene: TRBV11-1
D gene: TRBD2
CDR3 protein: CASSSTPGTSRTDTQYF
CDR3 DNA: TGTGCCAGCAGCTCTACCCCCGGGACTAGTCGCACAGATACGCAGTATTTT

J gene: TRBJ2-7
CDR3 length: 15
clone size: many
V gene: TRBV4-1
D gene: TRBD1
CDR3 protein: CASSPRTGDSYEQYF
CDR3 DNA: TGCGCCAGCAGCCCACGGACAGGGGACTCCTACGAGCAGTACTTC

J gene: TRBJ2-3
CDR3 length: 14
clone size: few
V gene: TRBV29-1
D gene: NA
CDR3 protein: CSVLASGRTDTQYF
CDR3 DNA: TGCAGCGTCTTGGCAAGCGGACGCACAGATACGCAGTATTTT

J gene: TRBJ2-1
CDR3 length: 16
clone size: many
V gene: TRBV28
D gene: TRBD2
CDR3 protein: CASSSWALAGGDEQFF
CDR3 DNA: TGTGCCAGCAGTTCTTGGGCTTTAGCGGGAGGGGATGAGCAGTTCTTC

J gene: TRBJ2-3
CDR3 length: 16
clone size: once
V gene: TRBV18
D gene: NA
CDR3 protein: CASSPPEGSSTDTQYF
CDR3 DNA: TGTGCCAGCTCACCACCGGAGGGCTCTAGCACAGATACGCAGTATTTT

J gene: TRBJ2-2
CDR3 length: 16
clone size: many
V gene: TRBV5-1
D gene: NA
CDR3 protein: CASSLGRAVNTGELFF
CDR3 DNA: TGCGCCAGCAGCTTGGGCAGGGCTGTCAACACCGGGGAGCTGTTTTTT

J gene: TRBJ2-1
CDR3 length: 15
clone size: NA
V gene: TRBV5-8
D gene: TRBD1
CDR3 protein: CASSSQGSVNNEQFF
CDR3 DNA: TGTGCCAGCAGCTCACAGGGGTCTGTTAACAATGAGCAGTTCTTC

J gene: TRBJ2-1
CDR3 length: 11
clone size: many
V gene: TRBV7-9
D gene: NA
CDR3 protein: CASSLGGSQFF
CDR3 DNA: TGTGCCAGCAGCTTAGGGGGGTCGCAGTTCTTC

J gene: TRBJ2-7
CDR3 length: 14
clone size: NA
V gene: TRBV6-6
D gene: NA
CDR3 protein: CASSEGQYSYEQYF
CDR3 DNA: TGTGCCAGCAGTGAGGGACAATACTCCTACGAGCAGTACTTC

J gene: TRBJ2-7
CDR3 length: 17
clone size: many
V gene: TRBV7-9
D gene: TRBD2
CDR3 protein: CASSPSHWTSGTYEQYF
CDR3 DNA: TGTGCCAGCAGCCCTTCACATTGGACTAGCGGGACCTACGAGCAGTACTTC

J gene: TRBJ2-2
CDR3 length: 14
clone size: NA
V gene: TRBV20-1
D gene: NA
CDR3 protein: CSASQGPNTGELFF
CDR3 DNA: TGCAGTGCCTCCCAGGGGCCGAACACCGGGGAGCTGTTTTTT

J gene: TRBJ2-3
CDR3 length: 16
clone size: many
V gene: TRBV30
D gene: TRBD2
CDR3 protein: CAWSTQAGAGTDTQYF
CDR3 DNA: TGTGCCTGGAGTACCCAAGCGGGAGCTGGCACAGATACTCAGTATTTT

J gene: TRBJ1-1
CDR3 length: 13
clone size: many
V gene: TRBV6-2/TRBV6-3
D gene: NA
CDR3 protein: CASSHSGSAEAFF
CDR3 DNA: TGTGCCAGCAGCCACTCGGGGTCCGCTGAAGCTTTCTTT

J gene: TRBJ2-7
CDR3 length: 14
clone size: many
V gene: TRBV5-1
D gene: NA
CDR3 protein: CASSPLDRFHEQYF
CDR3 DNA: TGCGCCAGCAGCCCACTTGATAGATTCCACGAGCAGTACTTC

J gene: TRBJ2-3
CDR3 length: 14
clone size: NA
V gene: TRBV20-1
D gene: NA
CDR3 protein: CSEKGRGLTDTQYF
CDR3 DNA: TGCAGTGAAAAGGGGAGAGGGCTCACAGATACGCAGTATTTT

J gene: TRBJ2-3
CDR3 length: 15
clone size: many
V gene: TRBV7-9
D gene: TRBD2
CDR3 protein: CASSLMTSLTDTQYF
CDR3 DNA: TGTGCCAGCAGCTTGATGACTAGCCTGACAGATACGCAGTATTTT

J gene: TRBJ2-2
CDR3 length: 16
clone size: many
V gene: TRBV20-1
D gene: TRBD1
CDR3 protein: CSARDQRSGGGGELFF
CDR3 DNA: TGCAGTGCTAGAGATCAACGATCAGGGGGCGGCGGGGAGCTGTTTTTT

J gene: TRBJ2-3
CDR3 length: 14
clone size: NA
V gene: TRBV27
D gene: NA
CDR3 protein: CASSLLSRGDTQYF
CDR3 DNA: TGTGCCAGCAGTCTCCTCTCGAGGGGGGATACGCAGTATTTT

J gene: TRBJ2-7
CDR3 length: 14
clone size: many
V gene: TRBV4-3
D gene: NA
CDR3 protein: CASSQDSRNYEQYF
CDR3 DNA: TGCGCCAGCAGCCAAGATAGTAGAAACTACGAGCAGTACTTC

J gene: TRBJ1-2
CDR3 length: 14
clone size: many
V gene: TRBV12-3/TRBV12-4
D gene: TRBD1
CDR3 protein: CVSSARQGATGYTF
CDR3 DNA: TGTGTCAGCAGTGCCCGACAGGGGGCGACTGGCTACACCTTC

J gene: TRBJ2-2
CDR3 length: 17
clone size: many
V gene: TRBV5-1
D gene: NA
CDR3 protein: CASSGDRRSMNTGELFF
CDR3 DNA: TGCGCCAGCAGCGGGGACCGCCGATCAATGAACACCGGGGAGCTGTTTTTT

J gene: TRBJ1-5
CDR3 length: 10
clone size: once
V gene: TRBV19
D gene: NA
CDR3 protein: CASVASAQHF
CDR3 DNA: TGTGCCAGTGTGGCCTCGGCCCAGCATTTT

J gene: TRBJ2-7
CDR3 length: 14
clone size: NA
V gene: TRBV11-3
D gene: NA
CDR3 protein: CASSSGSDSYEQYF
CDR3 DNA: TGTGCCAGCAGCTCGGGGAGCGACTCCTACGAGCAGTACTTC

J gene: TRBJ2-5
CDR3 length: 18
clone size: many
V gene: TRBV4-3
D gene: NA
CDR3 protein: CASSLNMGWAQTSGTQYF
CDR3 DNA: TGCGCCAGCAGCCTCAATATGGGTTGGGCCCAAACATCTGGGACCCAGTACTTC